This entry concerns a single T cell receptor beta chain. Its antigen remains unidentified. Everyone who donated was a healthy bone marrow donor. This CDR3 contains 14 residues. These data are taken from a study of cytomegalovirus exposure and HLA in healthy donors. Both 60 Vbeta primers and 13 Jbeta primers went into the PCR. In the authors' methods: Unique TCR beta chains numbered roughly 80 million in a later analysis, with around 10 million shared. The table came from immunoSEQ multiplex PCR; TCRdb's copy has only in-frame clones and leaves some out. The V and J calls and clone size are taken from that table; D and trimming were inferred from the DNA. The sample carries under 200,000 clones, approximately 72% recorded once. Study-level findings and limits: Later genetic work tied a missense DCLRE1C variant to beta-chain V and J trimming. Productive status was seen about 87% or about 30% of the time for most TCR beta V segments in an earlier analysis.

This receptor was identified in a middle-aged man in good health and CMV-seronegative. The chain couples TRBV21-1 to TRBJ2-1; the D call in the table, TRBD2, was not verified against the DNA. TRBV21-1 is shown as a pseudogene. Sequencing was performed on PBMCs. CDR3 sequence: CASSNFVRYNEQFF. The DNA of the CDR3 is TGTGCCAGCAGCAATTTTGTCCGTTACAATGAGCAGTTCTTC.